This TCR beta chain came from a study of T-cell memory formation after mild COVID-19. V lost 6 bases, J lost 6 bases, and 7 bases stayed unmatched. From germline, CDR1 is SQVTM and CDR2 ANQGSEA. The CDR3 extends over 12 amino acids. TCRdb called the 5' RACE reads again in MiXCR, with one record for every CDR3 protein. The sample consists of 550,000 to 600,000 distinct CDR3 sequences, about a fifth of them appearing once. Study results and caveats: Several responding clones turned up in pre-infection memory, indicating that cross-reactive memory may have taken part.

This clonotype was picked up many times. Its antigen is not identified. Sequences were obtained from PBMCs or a T cell subset sorted from them (not recorded which). This receptor was taken from an adult woman who had mild COVID-19 (a few samples of this study predate the infection). Cell type and time point are not known. This chain links TRBV29-1 with TRBJ2-7; TRBD2 matches at 8 bases. CDR3 residues: CSVLVAGFEQYF. The CDR3 coding sequence is TGCAGCGTCCTGGTAGCGGGGTTCGAGCAGTACTTC.